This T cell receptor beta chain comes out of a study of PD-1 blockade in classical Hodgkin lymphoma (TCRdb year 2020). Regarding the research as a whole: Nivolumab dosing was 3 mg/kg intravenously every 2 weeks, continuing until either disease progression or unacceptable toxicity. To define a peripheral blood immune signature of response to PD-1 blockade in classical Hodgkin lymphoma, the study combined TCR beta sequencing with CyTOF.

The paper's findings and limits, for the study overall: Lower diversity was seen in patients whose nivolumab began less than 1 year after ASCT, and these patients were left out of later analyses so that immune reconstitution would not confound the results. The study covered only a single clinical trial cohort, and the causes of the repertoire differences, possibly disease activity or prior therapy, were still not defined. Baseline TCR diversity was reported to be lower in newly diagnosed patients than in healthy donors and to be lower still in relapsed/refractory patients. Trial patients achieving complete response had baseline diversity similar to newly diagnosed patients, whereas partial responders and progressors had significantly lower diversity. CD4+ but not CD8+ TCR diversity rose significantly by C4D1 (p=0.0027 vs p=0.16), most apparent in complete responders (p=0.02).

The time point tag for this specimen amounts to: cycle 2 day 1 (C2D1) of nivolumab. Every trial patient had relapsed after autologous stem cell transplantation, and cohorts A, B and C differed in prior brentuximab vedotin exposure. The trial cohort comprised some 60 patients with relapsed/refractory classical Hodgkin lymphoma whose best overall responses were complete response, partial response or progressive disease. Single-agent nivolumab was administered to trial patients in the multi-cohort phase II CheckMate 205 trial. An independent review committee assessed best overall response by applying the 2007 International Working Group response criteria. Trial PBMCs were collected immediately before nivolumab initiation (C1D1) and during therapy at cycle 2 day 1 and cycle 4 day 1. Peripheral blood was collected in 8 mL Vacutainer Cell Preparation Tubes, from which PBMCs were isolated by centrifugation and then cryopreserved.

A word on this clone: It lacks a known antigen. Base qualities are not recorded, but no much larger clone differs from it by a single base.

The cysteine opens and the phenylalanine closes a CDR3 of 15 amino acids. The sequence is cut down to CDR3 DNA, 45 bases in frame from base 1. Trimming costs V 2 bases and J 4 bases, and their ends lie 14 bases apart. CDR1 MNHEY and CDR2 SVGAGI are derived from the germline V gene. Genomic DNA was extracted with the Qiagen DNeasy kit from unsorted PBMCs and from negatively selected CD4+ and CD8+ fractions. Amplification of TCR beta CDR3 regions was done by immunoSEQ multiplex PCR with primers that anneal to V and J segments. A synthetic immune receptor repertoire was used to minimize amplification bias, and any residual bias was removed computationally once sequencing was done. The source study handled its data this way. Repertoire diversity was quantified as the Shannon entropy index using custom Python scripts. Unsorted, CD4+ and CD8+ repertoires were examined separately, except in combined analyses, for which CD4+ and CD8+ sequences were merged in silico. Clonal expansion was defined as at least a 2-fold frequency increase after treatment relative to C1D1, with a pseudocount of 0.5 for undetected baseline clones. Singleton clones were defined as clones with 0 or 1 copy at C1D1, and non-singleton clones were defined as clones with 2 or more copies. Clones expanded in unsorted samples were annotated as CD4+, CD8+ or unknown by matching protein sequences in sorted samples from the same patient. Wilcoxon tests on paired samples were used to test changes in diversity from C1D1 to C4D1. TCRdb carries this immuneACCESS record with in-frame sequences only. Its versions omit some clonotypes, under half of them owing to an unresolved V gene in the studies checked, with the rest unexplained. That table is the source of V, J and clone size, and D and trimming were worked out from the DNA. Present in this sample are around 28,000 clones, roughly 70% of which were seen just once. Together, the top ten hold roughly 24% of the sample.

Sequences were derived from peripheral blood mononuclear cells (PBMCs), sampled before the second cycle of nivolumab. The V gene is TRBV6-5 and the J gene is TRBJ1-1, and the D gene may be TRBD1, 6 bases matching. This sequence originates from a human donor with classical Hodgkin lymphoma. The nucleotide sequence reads TGTGCCAGCAGTTACGGGGGGGCGCAGGGCACTGAAGCTTTCTTT. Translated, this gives CASSYGGAQGTEAFF.